This note documents a single T cell receptor (beta chain) sequence. The CDR3 is made up of 17 amino acids. Germline CDR1 and CDR2: SEHNR and FQNEAQ (reference sequence). With 2 bases clipped from V and 4 bases from J, the junction kept 10 bases outside the gene matches. TCRdb's table, derived via immunoSEQ multiplex PCR, lists solely in-frame clones and lacks some. The table shows fewer than 85,000 clones, with about 83% occurring only once. Seattle patient enrollment occurred during active infection, with longitudinal follow-up thereafter. The entry originates in a study of blood T cell repertoires in COVID-19. Overall study context: Both acute and convalescent COVID-19 samples were obtained from the United States, Italy and Spain. Sources were T cells, B-cell-depleted T cells, or PBMCs; the material itself was cDNA or gDNA.

What was sequenced was peripheral blood. The TCR was taken from a man aged 25 to 40 with COVID-19, enrolled during active disease. The chain is built from TRBV7-9 and TRBJ2-3, with TRBD2 matching 9 bases. CDR3 coding DNA: TGTGCCAGCAGCTTATCCGTACGGGCGGGAGGGGCAGATACGCAGTATTTT. Its translation: CASSLSVRAGGADTQYF.